The rows below give T cell receptor beta chains drawn from one sample of a study of blood T cell repertoires in COVID-19. Assay: immunoSEQ multiplex PCR; the TCRdb copy retains only in-frame clones and omits some. The sample includes approximately 350,000 clones, about 86% of them seen just once. Sequencing input: peripheral blood. The receptors stem from a man aged 25-45 years with active or convalescent COVID-19. CDR3s include the opening cysteine and the closing phenylalanine or tryptophan. Each record gives: D gene, J gene, V gene, clone size, CDR3 protein, CDR3 DNA. A D gene is named only where the DNA matches it firmly. Not every row has a clone size; where given, it reads once, few, many or a size class.

NA TRBJ1-2 TRBV7-2 NA CASSLNFNYGYTF TGTGCCAGCAGCTTAAACTTTAACTATGGCTACACCTTC
TRBD1 TRBJ1-2 TRBV9 NA CASSRRGRGGYTF TGTGCCAGCAGCCGTAGGGGGCGAGGAGGCTACACCTTC
NA TRBJ2-1 TRBV6-1 few CASSDSQGSYNEQFF TGTGCCAGCAGTGATTCGCAGGGTTCCTACAATGAGCAGTTCTTC
NA TRBJ1-4 TRBV11-3 NA CASSSYTNEKLFF TGTGCCAGCAGCTCCTATACTAATGAAAAACTGTTTTTT
TRBD1 TRBJ1-6 TRBV27 NA CASSFARGNSPLHF TGTGCCAGCAGTTTCGCCAGGGGGAATTCACCCCTCCACTTT
NA TRBJ2-1 TRBV4-1 NA CASSLRQDFEQFF TGCGCCAGCAGCCTAAGACAGGATTTTGAGCAGTTCTTC
NA TRBJ1-4 TRBV4-3 NA CASSQGTARYLNEKLFF TGCGCCAGCAGCCAAGGGACAGCAAGATATCTTAATGAAAAACTGTTTTTT
NA TRBJ1-4 TRBV4-3 NA CASSAGDPGSRFF TGCGCCAGCAGCGCGGGGGATCCCGGGTCAAGGTTTTTT
TRBD1 TRBJ1-6 TRBV7-3 NA CASSRAGGYSPLHF TGTGCCAGCAGCAGGGCAGGGGGTTATTCACCCCTCCACTTT
TRBD1 TRBJ1-2 TRBV5-4 NA CASSAWDRGHGYTF TGTGCCAGCAGCGCCTGGGACAGGGGGCATGGCTACACCTTC
NA TRBJ2-7 TRBV5-5 NA CASSLEGWGSYEQYF TGTGCCAGCAGCTTGGAGGGGTGGGGCTCCTACGAGCAGTACTTC
TRBD1 TRBJ1-5 TRBV18 NA CASSPQGSNQPQHF TGTGCCAGCTCGCCACAGGGGAGCAATCAGCCCCAGCATTTT
NA TRBJ1-3 TRBV18 NA CASSPGRSGNTIYF TGTGCCAGCTCACCAGGGCGCTCTGGAAACACCATATATTTT
TRBD1 TRBJ2-7 TRBV5-1 NA CASSLVVTGPGEQYF TGCGCCAGCAGCTTGGTAGTGACAGGGCCTGGGGAGCAGTACTTC
NA TRBJ1-1 TRBV6-2/TRBV6-3 NA CASSRHGGSSTNLRAFF TGTGCCAGCAGCCGTCACGGGGGGTCGTCAACCAATCTTAGAGCTTTCTTT
NA TRBJ1-2 TRBV18 NA CASSPTPGANYGYTF TGTGCCAGCTCACCAACCCCCGGAGCTAACTATGGCTACACCTTC
TRBD2 TRBJ2-5 TRBV27 NA CASSGYLAGGQETQYF TGTGCCAGCAGTGGCTACCTGGCGGGGGGGCAAGAGACCCAGTACTTC
NA TRBJ2-7 TRBV28 NA CASRDHAGVEQYF TGTGCCAGCAGAGATCACGCCGGGGTCGAGCAGTACTTC
TRBD2 TRBJ2-7 TRBV7-9 NA CASRAGGGWEQYF TGTGCCAGCAGGGCCGGCGGGGGATGGGAGCAGTACTTC
TRBD1 TRBJ1-2 TRBV5-4 few CASSLDRGLIGYTF TGTGCCAGCAGCCTTGACAGGGGGCTGATTGGCTACACCTTC
NA TRBJ2-4 TRBV4-3 NA CASSLRDGGNIQYF TGCGCCAGCAGCCTCAGGGACGGGGGAAACATTCAGTACTTC
TRBD2 TRBJ2-2 TRBV5-1 NA CASSSISGRANTGELFF TGCGCCAGCAGCTCCATTAGCGGGAGGGCGAACACCGGGGAGCTGTTTTTT
TRBD2 TRBJ2-1 TRBV13 NA CASSLGLISGVVRGGHNEQFF TGTGCCAGCAGCTTAGGCCTAATATCCGGTGTTGTGCGGGGGGGCCATAATGAGCAGTTCTTC
TRBD1 TRBJ1-5 TRBV19 NA CATNGGTGGYQPQHF TGTGCCACTAACGGGGGGACAGGGGGCTATCAGCCCCAGCATTTT
TRBD2 TRBJ2-3 TRBV5-1 NA CASSLLAGDGDTQYF TGCGCCAGCAGCTTGCTTGCGGGAGATGGAGATACGCAGTATTTT
TRBD1 TRBJ1-6 TRBV7-3 NA CASSPGQGNSPLHF TGTGCCAGCAGCCCCGGACAGGGGAATTCACCCCTCCACTTT
TRBD1 TRBJ2-3 TRBV5-8 NA CASSDSRQGLGNSNTQYF TGTGCCAGCAGCGATTCGAGACAGGGATTGGGGAATAGTAATACGCAGTATTTT
NA TRBJ1-2 TRBV7-9 NA CASSGPDSFYGYTF TGTGCCAGCAGTGGTCCGGACAGCTTCTATGGCTACACCTTC
TRBD2 TRBJ2-1 TRBV7-9 NA CASRNPGTSQGTYNEQFF TGTGCCAGCAGAAATCCCGGGACTAGCCAGGGGACCTACAATGAGCAGTTCTTC
NA TRBJ2-5 TRBV7-2 NA CASSLAGVQETQYF TGTGCCAGCAGCTTAGCAGGGGTCCAAGAGACCCAGTACTTC
TRBD1 TRBJ1-5 TRBV28 NA CASSISGQGGGPQHF TGTGCCAGCAGTATCTCCGGACAGGGTGGGGGGCCCCAGCATTTT
NA TRBJ1-1 TRBV6-4 few CASREDRESGEAFF TGTGCCAGCAGGGAGGACCGGGAATCGGGTGAAGCTTTCTTT
NA TRBJ1-4 TRBV10-3 NA CAISEGAGDNEKLFF TGTGCCATCAGTGAAGGGGCAGGGGATAATGAAAAACTGTTTTTT
TRBD1 TRBJ1-1 TRBV7-9 NA CASSWRGLQAFF TGTGCCAGCAGCTGGAGGGGGCTTCAGGCTTTCTTT
TRBD1 TRBJ2-2 TRBV7-6 NA CASSSGQGAGELFF TGTGCCAGCAGCTCCGGACAGGGGGCCGGGGAGCTGTTTTTT
NA TRBJ2-1 TRBV9 few CASSVDSKSYNEQFF TGTGCCAGCAGCGTTGACAGCAAATCTTACAATGAGCAGTTCTTC
NA TRBJ2-2 TRBV19 NA CASSIGGPGELFF TGTGCCAGTAGTATAGGGGGGCCCGGGGAGCTGTTTTTT
TRBD1 TRBJ2-1 TRBV2 NA CASRTGAGEQFF TGTGCCAGCAGGACAGGGGCGGGTGAGCAGTTCTTC
TRBD2 TRBJ2-3 TRBV11-3 NA CASSLAGMTTDTQYF TGTGCCAGCAGTCTAGCGGGGATGACCACAGATACGCAGTATTTT
NA TRBJ1-1 TRBV19 NA CASSPPTVNTEAFF TGTGCCAGTAGTCCCCCGACAGTGAACACTGAAGCTTTCTTT
NA TRBJ2-5 TRBV9 NA CASSVESSVQETQYF TGTGCCAGCAGCGTAGAGTCTAGCGTCCAAGAGACCCAGTACTTC
NA TRBJ1-3 TRBV2 once CASSETGSGNTIYF TGTGCCAGCAGTGAAACGGGATCTGGAAACACCATATATTTT
NA TRBJ2-4 TRBV7-2 NA CASSLGLGENIQYF TGTGCCAGCAGCTTAGGCTTGGGAGAAAACATTCAGTACTTC
NA TRBJ2-5 TRBV7-9 NA CASSLYGGFQETQYF TGTGCCAGCAGCCTTTACGGGGGTTTCCAAGAGACCCAGTACTTC
TRBD1 TRBJ2-1 TRBV7-8 NA CASSAGTVYNEQFF TGTGCCAGCAGCGCCGGGACAGTCTACAATGAGCAGTTCTTC
NA TRBJ2-3 TRBV7-9 NA CASGRARGHTDTQYF TGTGCCTCCGGACGGGCCCGGGGACACACAGATACGCAGTATTTT
NA TRBJ1-4 TRBV18 NA CASSPEGTNYNEKLFF TGTGCCAGTTCACCAGAGGGGACAAACTATAATGAAAAACTGTTTTTT
NA TRBJ1-1 TRBV30 NA CAWTWPRGGTEAFF TGTGCCTGGACGTGGCCCCGAGGGGGTACTGAAGCTTTCTTT
NA TRBJ1-4 TRBV6-5 few CATSRRYANEKLFF TGTGCCACGAGTCGGAGATACGCTAATGAAAAACTGTTTTTT
TRBD2 TRBJ2-2 TRBV5-6 NA CASSLAGLAGYTGELFF TGTGCCAGCAGCTTGGCCGGACTAGCGGGGTACACCGGGGAGCTGTTTTTT
NA TRBJ1-2 TRBV12-3/TRBV12-4 NA CASSLAGGYGYTF TGTGCCAGCAGTTTGGCCGGGGGCTATGGCTACACCTTC